The clone carrying this TCR beta chain was detected a few times. What it recognizes is unknown. The record originates from a study of T-cell reconstitution after alpha-beta-depleted transplantation in children. Study-level findings and limits: At the one-year point after transplant, T-cell counts and TCRbeta diversity were found to come mostly from T cells that had been newly produced. Some patients' high day-60 TCRbeta diversity was attributed to recipient cells surviving conditioning. There were reportedly several hundred expanded graft clones from which alpha-beta T cells came about two months after transplant.

The V end was cut by 0 bases, the J end by 0 bases, with 20 bases between. This CDR3 has 19 amino acids. Germline V gene lookup returns CDR1 SGHTA and CDR2 FQGNSA. Unique molecular identifiers were used to barcode this TCRbeta library. One entry per CDR3 protein, called by TCRdb with MiXCR from the PCR reads. The sample gives 550,000 to 600,000 distinct CDR3 sequences, 23% of which show up once; approximately 14% is in the top ten. This receptor was obtained from a boy younger than two who had a stem cell transplant for acute myeloid leukemia, so the T cells may come from the graft donor. Sequenced here: PBMCs, mostly from graft donor cells, sampled 360 days after TCRalphabeta/CD19-depleted stem cell transplant. V is TRBV7-2 and J is TRBJ1-1; D might be TRBD1 (5 bases). The CDR3 DNA reads as TGTGCCAGCAGCTTAGCGTACTTAGGGGTACGGGGGATGAACACTGAAGCTTTCTTT. As protein: CASSLAYLGVRGMNTEAFF.